A selection of T cell receptor beta chains follows, all from one sample in a study of T cell responses to AZD1222 COVID-19 vaccine. TCRdb's copy holds only in-frame clones and misses some; the assay was immunoSEQ multiplex PCR. The sample yields some 130,000 clones, about 88% seen once. Sequencing was performed on peripheral blood, taken on day 0 of MenACWY control vaccination. These receptors all come from an adult in good health. Both conserved end residues are part of each CDR3.

>TRBV3-1/TRBV3-2|TRBJ2-3
CASSQDAGRTDTQYF
>TRBV12-3/TRBV12-4|TRBJ1-1
CASSLAENTEAFF
>TRBV18|TRBJ2-7
CASSPRRDSYEQYF
>TRBV19|TRBJ2-7
CASSASTSGYEQYF
>TRBV7-9|TRBJ2-7
CASSSQRLAGLNEQYF
>TRBV7-9|TRBJ2-3
CASSKTGGIDTQYF
>TRBV7-2|TRBJ2-3
CASSLRTYRDTQYF
>TRBV6-5|TRBJ1-5
CASSSHDTGTQPQHF
>TRBV19|TRBJ2-7
CASSIDIGTYEQYF
>TRBV7-9|TRBJ1-2
CASSSGGWGYGYTF
>TRBV30|TRBJ1-2
CAWSALRGHNYGYTF
>TRBV18|TRBJ1-6
CASSRDSDSPLHF
>TRBV29-1|TRBJ2-1
CSVESTSAYNEQFF